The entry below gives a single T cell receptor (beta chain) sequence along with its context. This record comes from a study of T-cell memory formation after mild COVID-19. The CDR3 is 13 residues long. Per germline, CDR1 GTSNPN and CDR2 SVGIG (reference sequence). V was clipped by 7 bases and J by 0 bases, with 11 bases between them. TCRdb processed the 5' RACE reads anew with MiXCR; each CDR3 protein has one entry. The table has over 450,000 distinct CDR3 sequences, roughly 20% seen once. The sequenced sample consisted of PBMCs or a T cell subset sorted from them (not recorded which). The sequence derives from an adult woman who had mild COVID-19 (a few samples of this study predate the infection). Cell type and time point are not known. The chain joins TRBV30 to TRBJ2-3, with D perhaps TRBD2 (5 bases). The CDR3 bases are TGTGCCTCTGGAGGCCTCAGCACAGATACGCAGTATTTT. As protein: CASGGLSTDTQYF.